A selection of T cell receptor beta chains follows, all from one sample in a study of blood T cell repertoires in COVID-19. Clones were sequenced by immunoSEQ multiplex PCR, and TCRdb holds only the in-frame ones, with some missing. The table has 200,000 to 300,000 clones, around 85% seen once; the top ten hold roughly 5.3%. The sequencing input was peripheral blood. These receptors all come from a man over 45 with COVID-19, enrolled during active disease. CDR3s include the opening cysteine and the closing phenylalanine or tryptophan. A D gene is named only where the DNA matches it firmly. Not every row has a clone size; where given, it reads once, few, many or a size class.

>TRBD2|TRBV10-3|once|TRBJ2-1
CAISPGLAYNEQFF
TGTGCCATCAGTCCGGGACTAGCTTACAATGAGCAGTTCTTC
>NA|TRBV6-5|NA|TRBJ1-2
CASSYVRFGGYGYTF
TGTGCCAGCAGTTACGTCCGATTTGGAGGGTATGGCTACACCTTC
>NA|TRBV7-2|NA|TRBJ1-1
CASSPGQNTEAFF
TGTGCCAGCAGCCCGGGACAGAACACTGAAGCTTTCTTT
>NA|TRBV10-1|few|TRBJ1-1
CASSANRDTEAFF
TGCGCCAGCAGTGCGAACAGGGACACTGAAGCTTTCTTT
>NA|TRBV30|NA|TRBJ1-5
CAWSKDSSNQPQHF
TGTGCCTGGAGTAAGGACAGTTCCAATCAGCCCCAGCATTTT
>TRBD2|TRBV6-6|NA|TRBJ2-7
CASRRPEPLSGGYEQYF
TGTGCCAGCAGACGACCTGAACCACTAAGCGGGGGCTACGAGCAGTACTTC
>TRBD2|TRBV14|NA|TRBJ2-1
CASSQVSGGAFNEQFF
TGTGCCAGCAGCCAGGTCAGCGGGGGGGCTTTCAATGAGCAGTTCTTC
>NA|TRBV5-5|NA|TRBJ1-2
CASSRPRGAVGGYTF
TGTGCCAGCAGCAGACCCCGGGGGGCTGTCGGTGGCTACACCTTC
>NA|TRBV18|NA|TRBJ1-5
CASSWERKNQPQHF
TGTGCCAGCTCTTGGGAGAGGAAAAATCAGCCCCAGCATTTT
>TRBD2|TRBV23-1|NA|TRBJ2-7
CASNHFSGGHWEQYF
TGCGCCAGCAATCACTTTAGCGGGGGCCACTGGGAGCAGTACTTC
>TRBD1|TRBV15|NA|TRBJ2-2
CATSRGQANTGELFF
TGTGCCACCAGCAGGGGACAGGCGAACACCGGGGAGCTGTTTTTT
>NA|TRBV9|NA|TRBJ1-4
CASSVVGNRDGKLFF
TGTGCCAGCAGCGTAGTGGGGAACAGGGATGGAAAACTGTTTTTT
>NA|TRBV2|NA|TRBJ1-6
CASRSKDSSYNSPLHF
TGTGCCAGCAGGTCTAAGGACAGCTCCTATAATTCACCCCTCCACTTT
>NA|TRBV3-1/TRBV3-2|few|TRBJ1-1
CASSQGLVGGTEAFF
TGTGCCAGCAGCCAAGGTCTTGTAGGAGGCACTGAAGCTTTCTTT
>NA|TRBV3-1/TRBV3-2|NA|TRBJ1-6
CASSHEGSPLHF
TGTGCCAGCAGCCATGAGGGTTCACCCCTCCACTTT
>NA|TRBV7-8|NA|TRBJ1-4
CASSSEVPASNEKLFF
TGTGCCAGCAGCTCAGAGGTCCCCGCTTCTAATGAAAAACTGTTTTTT
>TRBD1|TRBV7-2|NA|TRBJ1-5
CASSLSQGGGQPQHF
TGTGCCAGCAGCTTATCTCAGGGGGGAGGTCAGCCCCAGCATTTT
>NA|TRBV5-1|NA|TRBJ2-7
CASSLIGEQYF
TGCGCCAGCAGCTTGATCGGCGAGCAGTACTTC
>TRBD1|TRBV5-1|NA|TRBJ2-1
CASSPGQGEQFF
TGCGCCAGCAGCCCTGGACAGGGTGAGCAGTTCTTC
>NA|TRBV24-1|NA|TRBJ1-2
CATSGQSLGGNSFNGYTF
TGTGCCACCAGTGGACAATCTCTCGGGGGTAACTCGTTTAATGGCTACACCTTC
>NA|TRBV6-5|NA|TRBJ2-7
CASSAQGGVSYEQYF
TGTGCCAGCAGCGCTCAAGGAGGGGTGTCCTACGAGCAGTACTTC
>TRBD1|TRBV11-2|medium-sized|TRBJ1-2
CASSSMGQGFF
TGTGCCAGCAGCTCGATGGGACAGGGTTTCTTC
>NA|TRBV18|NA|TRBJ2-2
CASSPYETGELFF
TGTGCCAGCTCACCATATGAGACCGGGGAGCTGTTTTTT
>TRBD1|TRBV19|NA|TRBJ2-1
CASTSGQGAYNEQFF
TGTGCCAGTACCTCCGGACAGGGGGCTTACAATGAGCAGTTCTTC
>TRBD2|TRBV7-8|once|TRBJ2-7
CASSPRGSGVSYEQYF
TGTGCCAGCAGCCCCCGGGGTAGCGGGGTCTCCTACGAGCAGTACTTC
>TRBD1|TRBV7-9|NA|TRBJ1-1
CASSVPTGATEAFF
TGTGCCAGCAGCGTACCGACAGGGGCCACTGAAGCTTTCTTT
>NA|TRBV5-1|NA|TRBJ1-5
CASAPGASNQPQHF
TGCGCCAGCGCTCCAGGGGCTAGCAATCAGCCCCAGCATTTT
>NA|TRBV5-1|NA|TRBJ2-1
CASSSDITSYNEQFF
TGCGCCAGCAGCTCGGACATAACCTCCTACAATGAGCAGTTCTTC
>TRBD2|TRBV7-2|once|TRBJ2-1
CASSWIAGGPNEQFF
TGTGCCAGCAGCTGGATAGCGGGGGGGCCCAATGAGCAGTTCTTC
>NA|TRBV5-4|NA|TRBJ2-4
CASSSMLTGRMAKNIQYF
TGTGCCAGCAGCTCAATGCTGACAGGGAGGATGGCCAAAAACATTCAGTACTTC
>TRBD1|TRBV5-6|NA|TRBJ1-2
CASRAGGYGYTF
TGTGCCAGCAGAGCAGGGGGATATGGCTACACCTTC
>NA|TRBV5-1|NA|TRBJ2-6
CASSLRGSGANVLTF
TGCGCCAGCAGCTTGAGGGGCTCTGGGGCCAACGTCCTGACTTTC
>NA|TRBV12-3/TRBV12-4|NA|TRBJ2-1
CASSFLSEQFF
TGTGCCAGCAGTTTTCTCTCTGAGCAGTTCTTC
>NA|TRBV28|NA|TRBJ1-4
CASSTPLGGDRLKLFF
TGTGCCAGCAGTACCCCGCTGGGGGGGGACCGTTTGAAACTGTTTTTT
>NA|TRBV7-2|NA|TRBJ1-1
CASSLGHANTEAFF
TGTGCCAGCAGCCTAGGACATGCGAACACTGAAGCTTTCTTT
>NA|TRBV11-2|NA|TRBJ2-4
CASSLAGERNIQYF
TGTGCCAGCAGCTTGGCAGGGGAGAGGAACATTCAGTACTTC
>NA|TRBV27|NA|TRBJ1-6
CASSSAGSPLHF
TGTGCCAGCAGTTCAGCGGGGTCACCCCTCCACTTT
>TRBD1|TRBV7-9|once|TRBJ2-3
CASSIWGQGLTDTQYF
TGTGCCAGCAGCATATGGGGACAGGGACTGACAGATACGCAGTATTTT
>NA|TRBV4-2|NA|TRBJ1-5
CASSQDWPPWTGPQHF
TGTGCCAGCAGCCAAGATTGGCCACCGTGGACTGGGCCCCAGCATTTT
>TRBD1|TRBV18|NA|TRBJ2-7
CASSSGTGGSEQYF
TGTGCCAGCTCATCCGGGACAGGGGGTTCCGAGCAGTACTTC
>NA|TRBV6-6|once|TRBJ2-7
CASSYPAQGYEQYF
TGTGCCAGCAGTTATCCCGCTCAGGGGTACGAGCAGTACTTC
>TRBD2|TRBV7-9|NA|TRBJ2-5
CASRGTSGGETQYF
TGTGCCAGCAGGGGAACTAGCGGGGGAGAGACCCAGTACTTC
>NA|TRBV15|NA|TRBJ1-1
CATSRDLRSLNTEAFF
TGTGCCACCAGCAGAGATCTTCGGTCCTTGAACACTGAAGCTTTCTTT
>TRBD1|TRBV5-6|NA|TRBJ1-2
CASSIGQGAGYTF
TGTGCCAGCAGCATAGGACAGGGGGCTGGCTACACCTTC
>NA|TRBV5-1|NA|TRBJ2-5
CASSQQETQYF
TGCGCCAGCAGCCAACAAGAGACCCAGTACTTC
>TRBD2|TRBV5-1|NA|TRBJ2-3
CASSPGTRGDTQYF
TGCGCCAGCAGCCCTGGGACTAGAGGCGATACGCAGTATTTT
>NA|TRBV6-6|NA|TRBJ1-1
CASSLSGGAEAFF
TGTGCCAGCAGCCTGTCGGGGGGGGCTGAAGCTTTCTTT
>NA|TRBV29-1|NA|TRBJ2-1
CSVSHTGRVLNNEQFF
TGCAGCGTTTCTCATACAGGGAGAGTCCTTAACAATGAGCAGTTCTTC
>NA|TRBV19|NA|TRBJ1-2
CASSIVSGADYGYTF
TGTGCCAGTAGTATAGTATCAGGGGCGGACTATGGCTACACCTTC
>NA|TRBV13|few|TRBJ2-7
CASSLDGGEYEQYF
TGTGCCAGCAGCTTGGATGGCGGGGAGTACGAGCAGTACTTC
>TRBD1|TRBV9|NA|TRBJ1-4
CASSPQTGMNEKLFF
TGTGCCAGCAGCCCCCAGACAGGGATGAATGAAAAACTGTTTTTT
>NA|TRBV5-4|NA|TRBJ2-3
CASSSLAADTQYF
TGTGCCAGCAGCTCTCTAGCCGCAGATACGCAGTATTTT
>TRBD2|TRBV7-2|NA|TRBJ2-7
CASSQRGPSGAYSYEQYF
TGTGCCAGCAGCCAGAGAGGGCCTAGCGGGGCCTACTCCTACGAGCAGTACTTC
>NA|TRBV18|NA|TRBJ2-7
CASSPPAGASYEQYF
TGTGCCAGCTCACCACCGGCGGGGGCTAGCTACGAGCAGTACTTC
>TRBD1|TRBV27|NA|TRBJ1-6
CASSLGTENSPLHF
TGTGCCAGCAGTTTAGGGACAGAAAATTCACCCCTCCACTTT
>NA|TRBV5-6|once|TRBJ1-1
CASSKNTEAFF
TGTGCCAGCAGTAAGAACACTGAAGCTTTCTTT
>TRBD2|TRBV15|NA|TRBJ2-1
CATSRAGLASHEQFF
TGTGCCACCAGCAGAGCAGGACTAGCGAGCCATGAGCAGTTCTTC
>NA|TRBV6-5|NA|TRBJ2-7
CASSQTWQGNEQYF
TGTGCCAGCAGCCAAACCTGGCAGGGCAACGAGCAGTACTTC
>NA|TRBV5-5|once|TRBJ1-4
CASSAGQYDNEKLFF
TGTGCCAGCAGCGCCGGACAGTACGATAATGAAAAACTGTTTTTT
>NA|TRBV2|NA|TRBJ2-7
CASSDRLPYEQYF
TGTGCCAGCAGTGACCGACTACCATACGAGCAGTACTTC